Listed below are T cell receptor beta chains from one sample, sequenced in a study of T cell changes during pregnancy in multiple sclerosis. Method: immunoSEQ multiplex PCR; TCRdb's copy keeps in-frame clones and lacks some. This table holds 90,000 to 120,000 clones, around 93% found once. Sequencing was performed on peripheral blood, taken in the third trimester of pregnancy. All receptors derive from a female donor in good health, enrolled as a control in a pregnancy study. Each CDR3 is given with its conserved first and last residue. D genes are given only for firm matches. Clone size is not always given. Where it is, it says once, few, many or a class for expanded clones.

clone size: -
V gene: TRBV19
CDR3 length: 14
D gene: TRBD2
J gene: TRBJ2-7
CDR3 protein: CASSSRRGDYEQYF
CDR3 DNA: TGTGCCAGTAGCTCGAGGCGGGGGGATTACGAGCAGTACTTC

clone size: -
V gene: TRBV18
CDR3 length: 13
D gene: -
J gene: TRBJ1-1
CDR3 protein: CASSLEEGTKAFF
CDR3 DNA: TGTGCCAGCTCACTCGAAGAAGGCACTAAAGCTTTCTTT

clone size: -
V gene: TRBV4-3
CDR3 length: 13
D gene: -
J gene: TRBJ1-1
CDR3 protein: CASSMTSNTEAFF
CDR3 DNA: TGCGCCAGCAGCATGACAAGCAACACTGAAGCTTTCTTT

clone size: -
V gene: TRBV11-1
CDR3 length: 13
D gene: -
J gene: TRBJ1-4
CDR3 protein: CASSRDKNEKLFF
CDR3 DNA: TGTGCCAGCAGCCGTGACAAAAATGAAAAACTGTTTTTT

clone size: -
V gene: TRBV2
CDR3 length: 14
D gene: -
J gene: TRBJ2-5
CDR3 protein: CASSARTDEETQYF
CDR3 DNA: TGTGCCAGCAGCGCTCGGACAGATGAAGAGACCCAGTACTTC

clone size: once
V gene: TRBV30
CDR3 length: 18
D gene: TRBD1
J gene: TRBJ1-2
CDR3 protein: CAWTLLRGQGIIHYGYTF
CDR3 DNA: TGTGCCTGGACCCTACTAAGGGGACAGGGAATAATACACTATGGCTACACCTTC

clone size: -
V gene: TRBV7-2
CDR3 length: 15
D gene: TRBD1
J gene: TRBJ2-2
CDR3 protein: CASSSDRVNTGELFF
CDR3 DNA: TGTGCCAGCAGCTCCGACAGGGTGAACACCGGGGAGCTGTTTTTT

clone size: -
V gene: TRBV4-1
CDR3 length: 15
D gene: -
J gene: TRBJ1-1
CDR3 protein: CASSQGRPEGVGAFF
CDR3 DNA: TGCGCCAGCAGCCAAGGTCGTCCTGAGGGGGTTGGGGCTTTCTTT

clone size: -
V gene: TRBV30
CDR3 length: 18
D gene: -
J gene: TRBJ2-3
CDR3 protein: CAWSVRGALLKSTDTQYF
CDR3 DNA: TGTGCCTGGAGTGTACGGGGGGCCCTTTTAAAAAGCACAGATACGCAGTATTTT

clone size: -
V gene: TRBV6-6
CDR3 length: 16
D gene: -
J gene: TRBJ2-6
CDR3 protein: CASSWQVRTGANVLTF
CDR3 DNA: TGTGCCAGCAGTTGGCAGGTCAGAACTGGGGCCAACGTCCTGACTTTC

clone size: once
V gene: TRBV5-6
CDR3 length: 13
D gene: -
J gene: TRBJ1-1
CDR3 protein: CASSMIQGTEAFF
CDR3 DNA: TGTGCCAGCAGCATGATACAGGGAACTGAAGCTTTCTTT

clone size: -
V gene: TRBV2
CDR3 length: 16
D gene: -
J gene: TRBJ1-2
CDR3 protein: CASSEGIWGLNYGYTF
CDR3 DNA: TGTGCCAGCAGTGAAGGGATCTGGGGCCTAAACTATGGCTACACCTTC

clone size: -
V gene: TRBV21-1
CDR3 length: 18
D gene: -
J gene: TRBJ2-7
CDR3 protein: CASSKDRTGGTFWDEQYF
CDR3 DNA: TGTGCCAGCAGCAAAGATCGGACAGGCGGAACTTTCTGGGACGAGCAGTACTTC

clone size: once
V gene: TRBV6-5
CDR3 length: 16
D gene: TRBD1
J gene: TRBJ1-6
CDR3 protein: CASSFFPTGVGSPLHF
CDR3 DNA: TGTGCCAGCAGTTTCTTCCCGACAGGGGTGGGTTCACCCCTCCACTTT

clone size: once
V gene: TRBV7-8
CDR3 length: 11
D gene: -
J gene: TRBJ2-3
CDR3 protein: CASSVSDTQYF
CDR3 DNA: TGTGCCAGCAGCGTAAGCGATACGCAGTATTTT

clone size: -
V gene: TRBV29-1
CDR3 length: 13
D gene: -
J gene: TRBJ1-1
CDR3 protein: CSVEGQLNTEAFF
CDR3 DNA: TGCAGCGTGGAAGGACAGCTAAACACTGAAGCTTTCTTT

clone size: -
V gene: TRBV10-3
CDR3 length: 14
D gene: TRBD1
J gene: TRBJ1-5
CDR3 protein: CAISEAGGNQPQHF
CDR3 DNA: TGTGCCATCAGTGAGGCAGGGGGGAATCAGCCCCAGCATTTT

clone size: few
V gene: TRBV27
CDR3 length: 17
D gene: TRBD1
J gene: TRBJ1-1
CDR3 protein: CASSLSVEGATNTEAFF
CDR3 DNA: TGTGCCAGCAGTTTATCGGTAGAGGGGGCGACGAACACTGAAGCTTTCTTT

clone size: few
V gene: TRBV19
CDR3 length: 13
D gene: -
J gene: TRBJ1-4
CDR3 protein: CASSTATNEKLFF
CDR3 DNA: TGTGCCAGTTCGACTGCAACTAATGAAAAACTGTTTTTT

clone size: -
V gene: TRBV6-4
CDR3 length: 14
D gene: TRBD1
J gene: TRBJ2-5
CDR3 protein: CASSEMGQGSTQYF
CDR3 DNA: TGTGCCAGCAGTGAAATGGGACAGGGGTCGACCCAGTACTTC

clone size: -
V gene: TRBV7-9
CDR3 length: 12
D gene: -
J gene: TRBJ2-7
CDR3 protein: CASSRFHYEQYF
CDR3 DNA: TGTGCCAGCAGCCGGTTTCACTACGAGCAGTACTTC

clone size: -
V gene: TRBV19
CDR3 length: 16
D gene: -
J gene: TRBJ1-4
CDR3 protein: CASTRTIGQGGEKLFF
CDR3 DNA: TGTGCCAGTACCCGAACAATTGGGCAGGGAGGGGAAAAACTGTTTTTT

clone size: -
V gene: TRBV6-5
CDR3 length: 16
D gene: -
J gene: TRBJ2-7
CDR3 protein: CASSYSVPVGYYEQYF
CDR3 DNA: TGTGCCAGCAGTTACTCCGTCCCGGTCGGTTACTACGAGCAGTACTTC

clone size: -
V gene: TRBV5-4
CDR3 length: 14
D gene: TRBD1
J gene: TRBJ1-1
CDR3 protein: CASSSPGQGVEAFF
CDR3 DNA: TGTGCCAGCAGCTCACCTGGACAGGGGGTTGAAGCTTTCTTT

clone size: -
V gene: TRBV7-3
CDR3 length: 17
D gene: TRBD1
J gene: TRBJ2-3
CDR3 protein: CASSSGTDITSTDTQYF
CDR3 DNA: TGTGCCAGCAGCTCCGGGACAGACATAACTAGCACAGATACGCAGTATTTT

clone size: -
V gene: TRBV9
CDR3 length: 14
D gene: TRBD2
J gene: TRBJ2-5
CDR3 protein: CASSVAGGQETQYF
CDR3 DNA: TGTGCCAGCAGCGTAGCGGGGGGGCAAGAGACCCAGTACTTC

clone size: few
V gene: TRBV13
CDR3 length: 12
D gene: -
J gene: TRBJ1-1
CDR3 protein: CASSQTGDEAFF
CDR3 DNA: TGTGCCAGCAGCCAAACAGGCGATGAAGCTTTCTTT

clone size: -
V gene: TRBV30
CDR3 length: 13
D gene: -
J gene: TRBJ2-3
CDR3 protein: CAWRRSSTDTQYF
CDR3 DNA: TGTGCCTGGCGGAGGTCTAGCACAGATACGCAGTATTTT

clone size: -
V gene: TRBV7-9
CDR3 length: 13
D gene: TRBD1
J gene: TRBJ1-1
CDR3 protein: CASSFGQGAEAFF
CDR3 DNA: TGTGCCAGCAGCTTCGGACAGGGCGCTGAAGCTTTCTTT

clone size: -
V gene: TRBV11-2
CDR3 length: 12
D gene: TRBD1
J gene: TRBJ1-2
CDR3 protein: CASSPGTGSYTF
CDR3 DNA: TGTGCCAGCAGCCCTGGGACAGGCAGCTACACCTTC

clone size: few
V gene: TRBV27
CDR3 length: 14
D gene: TRBD1
J gene: TRBJ2-5
CDR3 protein: CASSLTGVQETQYF
CDR3 DNA: TGTGCCAGCAGTTTGACAGGGGTCCAAGAGACCCAGTACTTC